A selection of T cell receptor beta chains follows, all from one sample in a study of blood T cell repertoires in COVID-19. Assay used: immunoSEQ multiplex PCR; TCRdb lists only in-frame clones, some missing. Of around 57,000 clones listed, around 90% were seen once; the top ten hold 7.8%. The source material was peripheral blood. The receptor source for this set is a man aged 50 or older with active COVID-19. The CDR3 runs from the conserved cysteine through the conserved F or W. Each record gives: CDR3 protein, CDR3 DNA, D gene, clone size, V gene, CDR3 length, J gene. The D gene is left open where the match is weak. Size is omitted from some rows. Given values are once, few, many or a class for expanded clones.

CDR3aa: CASSLARGDGYTF
CDR3nt: TGTGCCAGCAGTTTAGCGAGAGGAGATGGCTACACCTTC
d_gene: -
abundance: -
v_gene: TRBV12-3/TRBV12-4
len: 13
j_gene: TRBJ1-2

CDR3aa: CATSRDVGGTGANVLTF
CDR3nt: TGTGCCACCAGCAGAGATGTGGGGGGGACTGGGGCCAACGTCCTGACTTTC
d_gene: TRBD2
abundance: -
v_gene: TRBV15
len: 17
j_gene: TRBJ2-6

CDR3aa: CASSPSGTGDTIYF
CDR3nt: TGTGCCAGCTCACCATCAGGGACTGGGGACACCATATATTTT
d_gene: -
abundance: -
v_gene: TRBV18
len: 14
j_gene: TRBJ1-3

CDR3aa: CASSLGQSGRAETQYF
CDR3nt: TGTGCCAGCAGCTTAGGTCAGAGCGGGAGGGCGGAGACCCAGTACTTC
d_gene: TRBD2
abundance: -
v_gene: TRBV7-9
len: 16
j_gene: TRBJ2-5

CDR3aa: CASILGPPGQQTGELFF
CDR3nt: TGTGCCAGCATACTTGGTCCACCGGGACAGCAAACCGGGGAGCTGTTTTTT
d_gene: TRBD1
abundance: -
v_gene: TRBV11-2
len: 17
j_gene: TRBJ2-2

CDR3aa: CASSLGWTGTTDTQYF
CDR3nt: TGTGCCAGCAGCCTGGGGTGGACAGGGACAACAGATACGCAGTATTTT
d_gene: TRBD1
abundance: -
v_gene: TRBV5-5
len: 16
j_gene: TRBJ2-3

CDR3aa: CASRLHSGTPHYW
CDR3nt: TGTGCCAGCAGGCTTCATTCCGGGACTCCACACTACTGG
d_gene: -
abundance: -
v_gene: TRBV2
len: 13
j_gene: TRBJ2-7

CDR3aa: CASSISSGGAGEQFF
CDR3nt: TGTGCCAGTAGTATTTCCAGCGGGGGGGCGGGTGAGCAGTTCTTC
d_gene: TRBD2
abundance: once
v_gene: TRBV19
len: 15
j_gene: TRBJ2-1

CDR3aa: CASSPPSVLSAYNEQFF
CDR3nt: TGTGCCAGCTCACCACCGTCGGTTCTTAGCGCCTACAATGAGCAGTTCTTC
d_gene: -
abundance: -
v_gene: TRBV18
len: 17
j_gene: TRBJ2-1

CDR3aa: CATADTTYEQYF
CDR3nt: TGTGCCACCGCGGACACTACCTACGAGCAGTACTTC
d_gene: -
abundance: -
v_gene: TRBV5-4
len: 12
j_gene: TRBJ2-7

CDR3aa: CASSLDSSGNTIYF
CDR3nt: TGCGCCAGCAGCTTAGACAGCTCTGGAAACACCATATATTTT
d_gene: -
abundance: -
v_gene: TRBV5-1
len: 14
j_gene: TRBJ1-3

CDR3aa: CASSPSLEKTQYF
CDR3nt: TGTGCCAGCAGCCCGTCACTAGAAAAGACCCAGTACTTC
d_gene: -
abundance: once
v_gene: TRBV3-1/TRBV3-2
len: 13
j_gene: TRBJ2-5

CDR3aa: CASSVRQHGSAGANVLTF
CDR3nt: TGTGCCAGCAGTGTGCGACAGCACGGATCCGCTGGGGCCAACGTCCTGACTTTC
d_gene: -
abundance: -
v_gene: TRBV6-1
len: 18
j_gene: TRBJ2-6

CDR3aa: CASRLDRYNEQFF
CDR3nt: TGTGCCAGCAGACTGGACAGATACAATGAGCAGTTCTTC
d_gene: -
abundance: -
v_gene: TRBV28
len: 13
j_gene: TRBJ2-1

CDR3aa: CASSIGAGREKLFF
CDR3nt: TGTGCCAGTAGTATTGGAGCGGGCCGTGAAAAACTGTTTTTT
d_gene: -
abundance: -
v_gene: TRBV19
len: 14
j_gene: TRBJ1-4

CDR3aa: CASTRWYSRDSYNQPQHF
CDR3nt: TGTGCCAGCACCCGTTGGTATTCCCGGGACAGTTACAATCAGCCCCAGCATTTT
d_gene: TRBD1
abundance: -
v_gene: TRBV27
len: 18
j_gene: TRBJ1-5

CDR3aa: CSVDQANTEAFF
CDR3nt: TGCAGCGTTGACCAGGCGAACACTGAAGCTTTCTTT
d_gene: -
abundance: -
v_gene: TRBV29-1
len: 12
j_gene: TRBJ1-1

CDR3aa: CASSYGEGANYGYTF
CDR3nt: TGTGCCAGCAGTTACGGGGAGGGAGCTAACTATGGCTACACCTTC
d_gene: -
abundance: -
v_gene: TRBV6-5
len: 15
j_gene: TRBJ1-2

CDR3aa: CAISESGGDQPQHF
CDR3nt: TGTGCCATCAGTGAGTCGGGGGGGGATCAGCCCCAGCATTTT
d_gene: -
abundance: -
v_gene: TRBV10-3
len: 14
j_gene: TRBJ1-5

CDR3aa: CSAGGDSRETQYF
CDR3nt: TGCAGCGCCGGAGGGGACTCTCGAGAGACCCAGTACTTC
d_gene: -
abundance: -
v_gene: TRBV29-1
len: 13
j_gene: TRBJ2-5

CDR3aa: CASSESGGANVLTF
CDR3nt: TGTGCCAGCAGTGAATCAGGCGGGGCCAACGTCCTGACTTTC
d_gene: -
abundance: once
v_gene: TRBV2
len: 14
j_gene: TRBJ2-6

CDR3aa: CASSHGTYEQYF
CDR3nt: TGTGCCAGCAGCCACGGGACCTACGAGCAGTACTTC
d_gene: -
abundance: -
v_gene: TRBV7-2
len: 12
j_gene: TRBJ2-7

CDR3aa: CASSLTGGADYEQYF
CDR3nt: TGTGCCAGCAGCTTAACTGGGGGGGCTGACTACGAGCAGTACTTC
d_gene: -
abundance: -
v_gene: TRBV7-3
len: 15
j_gene: TRBJ2-7

CDR3aa: CASSTQGNTGELFF
CDR3nt: TGTGCCAGTAGTACCCAGGGGAACACCGGGGAGCTGTTTTTT
d_gene: -
abundance: -
v_gene: TRBV19
len: 14
j_gene: TRBJ2-2

CDR3aa: CASGRGGTPIPYEQYF
CDR3nt: TGTGCCAGTGGTAGGGGTGGGACACCGATCCCCTACGAGCAGTACTTC
d_gene: -
abundance: -
v_gene: TRBV27
len: 16
j_gene: TRBJ2-7

CDR3aa: CASSPDRGFTDTQYF
CDR3nt: TGTGCCAGCAGCCCCGACAGGGGGTTCACAGATACGCAGTATTTT
d_gene: TRBD1
abundance: once
v_gene: TRBV11-3
len: 15
j_gene: TRBJ2-3

CDR3aa: CASRAPRGTQYF
CDR3nt: TGTGCCAGCAGGGCCCCCCGAGGAACGCAGTATTTT
d_gene: -
abundance: few
v_gene: TRBV3-1/TRBV3-2
len: 12
j_gene: TRBJ2-3

CDR3aa: CASSSGQGHNSPLHF
CDR3nt: TGTGCCAGCAGCTCGGGACAGGGGCATAATTCACCCCTCCACTTT
d_gene: TRBD1
abundance: -
v_gene: TRBV13
len: 15
j_gene: TRBJ1-6

CDR3aa: CASAGRSGNTIYF
CDR3nt: TGTGCCAGCGCAGGGAGGTCTGGAAACACCATATATTTT
d_gene: -
abundance: -
v_gene: TRBV6-6
len: 13
j_gene: TRBJ1-3

CDR3aa: CASSPDSYHSPLHF
CDR3nt: TGTGCCAGCAGCCCCGACAGTTATCATTCACCCCTCCACTTT
d_gene: -
abundance: -
v_gene: TRBV7-9
len: 14
j_gene: TRBJ1-6

CDR3aa: CASSPRGENSPLHF
CDR3nt: TGCGCCAGCAGCCCCCGGGGGGAGAATTCACCCCTCCACTTT
d_gene: -
abundance: -
v_gene: TRBV5-1
len: 14
j_gene: TRBJ1-6

CDR3aa: CATSSRTRNNEQFF
CDR3nt: TGTGCCACCAGCAGCCGTACGCGAAACAATGAGCAGTTCTTC
d_gene: -
abundance: -
v_gene: TRBV15
len: 14
j_gene: TRBJ2-1

CDR3aa: CASSRVGGRYEQYF
CDR3nt: TGTGCCAGCAGCCGTGTGGGGGGTCGGTACGAGCAGTACTTC
d_gene: -
abundance: once
v_gene: TRBV7-9
len: 14
j_gene: TRBJ2-7

CDR3aa: CASSPRVVNTEAFF
CDR3nt: TGTGCCAGCAGTCCCCGAGTGGTGAACACTGAAGCTTTCTTT
d_gene: -
abundance: few
v_gene: TRBV28
len: 14
j_gene: TRBJ1-1

CDR3aa: CASSEFGGQETQYF
CDR3nt: TGTGCCAGCAGTGAATTTGGGGGGCAAGAGACCCAGTACTTC
d_gene: -
abundance: -
v_gene: TRBV25-1
len: 14
j_gene: TRBJ2-5

CDR3aa: CASSELAGGISYNEQFF
CDR3nt: TGTGCCAGCAGTGAACTAGCGGGGGGGATTTCCTACAATGAGCAGTTCTTC
d_gene: TRBD2
abundance: -
v_gene: TRBV2
len: 17
j_gene: TRBJ2-1

CDR3aa: CASRHSGYGYTF
CDR3nt: TGTGCCAGCAGACATAGCGGTTATGGCTACACCTTC
d_gene: -
abundance: -
v_gene: TRBV11-2
len: 12
j_gene: TRBJ1-2

CDR3aa: CSVSRVAGGHNEQFF
CDR3nt: TGCAGCGTTTCGAGGGTCGCGGGGGGCCACAATGAGCAGTTCTTC
d_gene: TRBD2
abundance: once
v_gene: TRBV29-1
len: 15
j_gene: TRBJ2-1

CDR3aa: CASSIGSPGGGIYTEAFF
CDR3nt: TGTGCCAGCAGCATCGGAAGCCCGGGGGGCGGGATATACACTGAAGCTTTCTTT
d_gene: -
abundance: once
v_gene: TRBV11-2
len: 18
j_gene: TRBJ1-1

CDR3aa: CASTEADGYTEAFF
CDR3nt: TGTGCCAGCACCGAAGCGGACGGGTACACTGAAGCTTTCTTT
d_gene: -
abundance: -
v_gene: TRBV5-5
len: 14
j_gene: TRBJ1-1

CDR3aa: CASSIGLAGGLTDTQYF
CDR3nt: TGTGCCAGTAGTATAGGGCTAGCGGGGGGCCTCACAGATACGCAGTATTTT
d_gene: TRBD2
abundance: -
v_gene: TRBV19
len: 17
j_gene: TRBJ2-3

CDR3aa: CASSLRASGSNEQYF
CDR3nt: TGTGCCAGCAGCTTACGGGCTAGCGGGAGCAACGAGCAGTACTTC
d_gene: TRBD2
abundance: -
v_gene: TRBV13
len: 15
j_gene: TRBJ2-7

CDR3aa: CASKRTSSYNEQFF
CDR3nt: TGTGCCAGCAAGAGAACTAGCTCCTACAATGAGCAGTTCTTC
d_gene: -
abundance: -
v_gene: TRBV28
len: 14
j_gene: TRBJ2-1

CDR3aa: CATSREGTGGLRTEAFF
CDR3nt: TGTGCCACCAGCAGAGAAGGGACAGGGGGCTTACGCACTGAAGCTTTCTTT
d_gene: TRBD1
abundance: -
v_gene: TRBV15
len: 17
j_gene: TRBJ1-1

CDR3aa: CASSALTGGDGYTF
CDR3nt: TGCGCCAGCAGCGCCTTGACAGGGGGGGATGGCTACACCTTC
d_gene: TRBD1
abundance: -
v_gene: TRBV5-1
len: 14
j_gene: TRBJ1-2

CDR3aa: CASKQGATNTGELFF
CDR3nt: TGTGCCAGCAAACAGGGGGCGACGAACACCGGGGAGCTGTTTTTT
d_gene: TRBD1
abundance: -
v_gene: TRBV7-9
len: 15
j_gene: TRBJ2-2

CDR3aa: CAGTGTGYNTEAFF
CDR3nt: TGTGCCGGGACCGGGACAGGGTACAACACTGAAGCTTTCTTT
d_gene: TRBD1
abundance: -
v_gene: TRBV30
len: 14
j_gene: TRBJ1-1

CDR3aa: CASSPLAAAADTQYF
CDR3nt: TGTGCCAGCAGCCCTCTGGCGGCGGCGGCAGATACGCAGTATTTT
d_gene: -
abundance: -
v_gene: TRBV11-2
len: 15
j_gene: TRBJ2-3